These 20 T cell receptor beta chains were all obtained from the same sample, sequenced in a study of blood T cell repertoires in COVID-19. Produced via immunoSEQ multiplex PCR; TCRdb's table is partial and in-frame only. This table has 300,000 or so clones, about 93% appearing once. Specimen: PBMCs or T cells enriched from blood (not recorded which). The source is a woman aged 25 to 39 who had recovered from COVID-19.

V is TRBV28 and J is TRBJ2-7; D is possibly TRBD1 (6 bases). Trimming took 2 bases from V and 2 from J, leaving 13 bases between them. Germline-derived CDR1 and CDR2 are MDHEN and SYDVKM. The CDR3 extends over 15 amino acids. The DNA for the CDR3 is TGTGCCAGCAGTTTAACAGGGAGTCTCACCTACGAGCAGTACTTC. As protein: CASSLTGSLTYEQYF.

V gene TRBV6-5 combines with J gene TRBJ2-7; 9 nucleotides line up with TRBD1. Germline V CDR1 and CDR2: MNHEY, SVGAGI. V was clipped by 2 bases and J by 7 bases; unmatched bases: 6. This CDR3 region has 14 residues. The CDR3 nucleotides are TGTGCCAGCAGTTACCAGGGACAGGGAGGGGAGCAGTACTTC. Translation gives CASSYQGQGGEQYF.

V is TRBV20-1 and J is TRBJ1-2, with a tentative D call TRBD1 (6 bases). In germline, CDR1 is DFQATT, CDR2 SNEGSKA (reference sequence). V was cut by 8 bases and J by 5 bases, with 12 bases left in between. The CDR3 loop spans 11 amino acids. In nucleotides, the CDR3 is TGCAGTTCCGGGGGGCGTTATGGCTACACCTTC. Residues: CSSGGRYGYTF.

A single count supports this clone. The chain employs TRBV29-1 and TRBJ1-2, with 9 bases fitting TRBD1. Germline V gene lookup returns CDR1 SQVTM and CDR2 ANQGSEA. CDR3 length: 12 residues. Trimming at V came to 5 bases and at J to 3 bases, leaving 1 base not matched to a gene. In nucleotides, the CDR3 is TGCAGCGTTAGGACAGGGGACTATGGCTACACCTTC. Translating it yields CSVRTGDYGYTF.

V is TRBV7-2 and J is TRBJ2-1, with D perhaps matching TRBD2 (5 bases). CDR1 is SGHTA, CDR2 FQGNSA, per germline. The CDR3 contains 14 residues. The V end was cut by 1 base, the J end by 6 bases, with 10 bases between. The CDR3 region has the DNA TGTGCCAGCAGCTTAGTACCGGGAACCAATGAGCAGTTCTTC. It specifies CASSLVPGTNEQFF.

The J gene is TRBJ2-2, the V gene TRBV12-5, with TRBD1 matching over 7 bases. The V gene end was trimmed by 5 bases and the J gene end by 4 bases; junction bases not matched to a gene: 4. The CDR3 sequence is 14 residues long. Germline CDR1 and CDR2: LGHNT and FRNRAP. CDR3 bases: TGTGCTAGTGGTAACGACAGGGCCACCGGGGAGCTGTTTTTT. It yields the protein CASGNDRATGELFF.

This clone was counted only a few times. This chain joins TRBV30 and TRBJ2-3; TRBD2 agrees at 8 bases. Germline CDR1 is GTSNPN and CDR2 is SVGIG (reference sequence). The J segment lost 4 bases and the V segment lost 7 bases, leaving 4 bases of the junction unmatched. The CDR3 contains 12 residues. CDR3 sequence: CALSGSPDTQYF. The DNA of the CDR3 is TGTGCCTTAAGCGGGAGCCCAGATACGCAGTATTTT.

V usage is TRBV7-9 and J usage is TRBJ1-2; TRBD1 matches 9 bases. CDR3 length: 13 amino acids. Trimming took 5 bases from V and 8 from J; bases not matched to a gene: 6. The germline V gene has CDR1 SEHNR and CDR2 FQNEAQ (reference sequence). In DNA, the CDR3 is TGTGCCAGCAGCCTACAGGGGGCTCAAGGCTACACCTTC. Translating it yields CASSLQGAQGYTF.

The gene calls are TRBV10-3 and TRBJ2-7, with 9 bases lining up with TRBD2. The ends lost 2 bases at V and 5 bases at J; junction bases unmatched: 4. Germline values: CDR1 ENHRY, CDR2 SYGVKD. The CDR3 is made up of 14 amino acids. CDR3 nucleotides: TGTGCCATCAGTGAGGGGGCTAGCGGGAACGAGCAGTACTTC. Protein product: CAISEGASGNEQYF.

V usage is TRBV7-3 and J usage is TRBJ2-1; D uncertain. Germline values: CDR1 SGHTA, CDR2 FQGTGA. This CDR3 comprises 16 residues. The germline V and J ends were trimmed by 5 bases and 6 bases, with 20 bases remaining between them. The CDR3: CASSPSNTLVGNEQFF. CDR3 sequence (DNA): TGTGCCAGCAGCCCCTCGAATACGTTAGTCGGCAATGAGCAGTTCTTC.

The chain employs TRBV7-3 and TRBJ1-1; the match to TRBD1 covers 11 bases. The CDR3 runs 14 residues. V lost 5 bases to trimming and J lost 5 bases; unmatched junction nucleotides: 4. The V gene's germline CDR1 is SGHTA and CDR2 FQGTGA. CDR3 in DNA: TGTGCCAGCAGCGAAGGGACAGGGGGTACTGAAGCTTTCTTT. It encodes CASSEGTGGTEAFF.

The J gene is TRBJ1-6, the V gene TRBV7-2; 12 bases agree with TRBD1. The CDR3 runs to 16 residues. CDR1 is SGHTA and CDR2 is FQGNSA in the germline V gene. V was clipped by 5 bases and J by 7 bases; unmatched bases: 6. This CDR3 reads CASSPGDRGRNSPLHF. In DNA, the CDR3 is TGTGCCAGCAGCCCAGGGGACAGGGGGCGCAATTCACCCCTCCACTTT.

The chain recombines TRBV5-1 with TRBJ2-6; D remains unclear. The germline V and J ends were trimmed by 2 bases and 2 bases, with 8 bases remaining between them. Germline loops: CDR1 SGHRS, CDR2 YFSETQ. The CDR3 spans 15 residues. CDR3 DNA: TGCGCCAGCAGCTTAACAGAGACTGGGGCCAACGTCCTGACTTTC. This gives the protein CASSLTETGANVLTF.

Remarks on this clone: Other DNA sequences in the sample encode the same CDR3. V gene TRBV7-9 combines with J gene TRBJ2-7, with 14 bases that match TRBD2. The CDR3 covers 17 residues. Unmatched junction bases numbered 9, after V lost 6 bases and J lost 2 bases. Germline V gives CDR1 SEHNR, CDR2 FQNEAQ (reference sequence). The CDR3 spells CASSRGLAGGSPYEQYF. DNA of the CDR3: TGTGCCAGCAGTCGTGGACTAGCGGGAGGTTCGCCCTACGAGCAGTACTTC.

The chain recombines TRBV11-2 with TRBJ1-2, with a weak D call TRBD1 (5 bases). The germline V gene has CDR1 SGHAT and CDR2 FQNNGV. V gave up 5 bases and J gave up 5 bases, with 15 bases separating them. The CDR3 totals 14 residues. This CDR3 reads CASSDSLLGYGYTF. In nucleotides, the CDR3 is TGTGCCAGCAGCGACAGCCTCCTGGGGTATGGCTACACCTTC.

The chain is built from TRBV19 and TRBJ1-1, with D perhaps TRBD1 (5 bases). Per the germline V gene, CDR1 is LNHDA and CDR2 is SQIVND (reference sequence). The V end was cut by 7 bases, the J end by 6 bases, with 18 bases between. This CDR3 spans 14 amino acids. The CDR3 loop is CASKGSGGTSEAFF. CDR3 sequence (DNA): TGTGCCAGTAAAGGTTCGGGAGGGACGTCTGAAGCTTTCTTT.

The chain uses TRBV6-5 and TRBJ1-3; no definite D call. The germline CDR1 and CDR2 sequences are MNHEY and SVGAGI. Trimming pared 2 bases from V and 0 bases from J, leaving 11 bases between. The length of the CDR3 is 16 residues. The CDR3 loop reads CASSYVRVSSGNTIYF. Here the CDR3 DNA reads TGTGCCAGCAGTTACGTCCGGGTTAGCTCTGGAAACACCATATATTTT.

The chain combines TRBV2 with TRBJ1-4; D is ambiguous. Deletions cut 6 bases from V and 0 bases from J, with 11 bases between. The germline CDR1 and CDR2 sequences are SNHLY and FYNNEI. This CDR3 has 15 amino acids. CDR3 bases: TGTGCCAGCAGCCGACCGGGATCAACTAATGAAAAACTGTTTTTT. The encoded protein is CASSRPGSTNEKLFF.

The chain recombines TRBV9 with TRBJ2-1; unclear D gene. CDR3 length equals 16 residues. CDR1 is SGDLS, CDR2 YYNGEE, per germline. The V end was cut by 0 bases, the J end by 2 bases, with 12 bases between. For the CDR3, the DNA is TGTGCCAGCAGCGTAGATATGAGCCGAACCTACAATGAGCAGTTCTTC. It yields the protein CASSVDMSRTYNEQFF.

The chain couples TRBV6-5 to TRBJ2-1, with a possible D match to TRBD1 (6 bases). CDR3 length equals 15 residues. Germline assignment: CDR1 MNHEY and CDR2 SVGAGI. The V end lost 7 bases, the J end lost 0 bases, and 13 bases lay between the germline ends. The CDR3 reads CASTQLGGSYNEQFF. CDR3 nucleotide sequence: TGTGCCAGCACTCAACTAGGGGGCTCCTACAATGAGCAGTTCTTC.